Below, 16 T cell receptor beta chains from the same sample are listed, as sequenced in a study of tumor and adjacent non-tumor tissue in lung cancer. The template was RNA from unsorted bulk tissue. The library came from three nested PCR rounds adapted from ARM-PCR protocols. TCRdb processed the multiplex PCR reads anew with MiXCR; each CDR3 protein has one entry. The sample lists about 200,000 distinct CDR3 sequences, less than 80% occurring once. The specimen was lung tumor tissue. These receptors were collected from a man aged 55 to 69 with non-small cell lung cancer.

This clonotype occurred many times. The rearrangement uses TRBV11-2 and TRBJ1-1; no definite D call. CDR3 length: 13 residues. Germline V gives CDR1 SGHAT, CDR2 FQNNGV. V was trimmed by 8 bases and J by 2 bases, leaving 12 bases between them. DNA for the CDR3: TGTGCCAGCGCCTGGGAGGCAAACACTGAAGCTTTCTTT. Its translation: CASAWEANTEAFF. The variable domain in full, completed from reference TRBV11-2 and TRBJ1-1, reads EAGVAQSPRYKIIEKRQSVAFWCNPISGHATLYWYQQILGQGPKLLIQFQNNGVVDDSQLPKDRFSAERLKGVDSTLKIQPAKLEDSAVYLCASAWEANTEAFFGQGTRLTVV.

The rearrangement uses TRBV10-2 and TRBJ2-2; 11 bases map to TRBD1. This CDR3 contains 17 residues. Germline V lookup: CDR1 WSHSY, CDR2 SAAADI. J was trimmed by 4 bases and V by 11 bases; bases with no gene match: 15. CDR3 DNA sequence: TGCGCCTGCACCCTCGAGGGGGACAGGGGGATCACCGGGGAGCTGTTTTTT. Translated, it gives CACTLEGDRGITGELFF.

This clonotype has a handful of counts. The chain carries TRBV19 and TRBJ2-3; the D gene is possibly TRBD2 (6 bases). CDR3 size: 16 residues. Germline V gives CDR1 LNHDA, CDR2 SQIVND (reference sequence). Between the trimmed V and J ends, which lost 5 bases and 5 bases, there was a span of 20 bases. In DNA form, the CDR3 reads TGTGCCAGTAGTGTCACTCGGGGGAGCAACGGAGATACGCAGTATTTT. Translation gives CASSVTRGSNGDTQYF.

The chain has TRBV10-3 and TRBJ2-1, with 10 nucleotides matching TRBD1. V was clipped by 6 bases and J by 9 bases; unmatched bases: 2. The CDR3 is made up of 12 amino acids. CDR1 ENHRY and CDR2 SYGVKD come from the germline V gene. The CDR3 is CAIRRTGGEQFF. CDR3 coding DNA: TGTGCCATCAGAAGGACAGGGGGTGAGCAGTTCTTC.

Concerning this clonotype: Given a much more abundant clone one base away, this may be a read error. The J gene is TRBJ2-3, the V gene TRBV5-5; D remains ambiguous. Germline assignment: CDR1 SGHKS and CDR2 YYEKEE (reference sequence). The V end lost 6 bases, the J end lost 0 bases, and 14 bases lay between the germline ends. There are 15 residues in the CDR3. This chain's CDR3 is CASNPRAASTDTQYF. In nucleotides, the CDR3 is TGTGCCAGCAACCCAAGGGCGGCTAGCACAGATACGCAGTATTTT.

Here the CDR3 DNA reads TGTGCCAGCGGCCCGACTTGGACAGGGCCCACTGAAGCTTTCTTT. Protein product: CASGPTWTGPTEAFF. V usage is TRBV5-6 and J usage is TRBJ1-1; 8 bases map to TRBD1. The CDR3 spans 15 residues. From germline, CDR1 is SGHDT and CDR2 YYEEEE. J gave up 4 bases and V 7 bases, and 12 bases lay outside the gene matches. Full variable domain (missing parts from reference TRBV5-6 and TRBJ1-1): DAGVTQSPTHLIKTRGQQVTLRCSPKSGHDTVSWYQQALGQGPQFIFQYYEEEERQRGNFPDRFSGHQFPNYSSELNVNALLLGDSALYLCASGPTWTGPTEAFFGQGTRLTVV.

The table lists this clonotype with a count of one. A read error may explain this, as a much larger clone is one base away. The chain combines TRBV5-1 with TRBJ2-1; D is unclear. Trimming stripped 8 bases from V and 9 bases from J, with 18 bases between. CDR3 length: 13 residues. From germline, CDR1 is SGHRS and CDR2 YFSETQ. The CDR3 bases are TGCGCCAGGACCGGGTTAACACCCGGTGAGCAGTTCTTC. Residues: CARTGLTPGEQFF.

Worth noting for this clonotype: A junction end diverges from the germline sequence, so it may reflect a read error. The CDR3 protein is CAISLYPSSGAEQFF. The CDR3 DNA reads TGTGCCATCAGCTTATATCCCTCGTCGGGCGCTGAGCAGTTCTTC. The chain links TRBV11-2 to TRBJ2-1, with unresolved D. The CDR3 is 15 amino acids. CDR1 and CDR2 from the germline V gene are SGHAT and FQNNGV.

On this clonotype: Given a much more abundant clone one base away, this may be a read error. J is TRBJ2-5 and V is TRBV10-1; perhaps TRBD2 as D (5 bases). V was pared by 4 bases and J by 2 bases, with 14 bases between. Germline V CDR1 and CDR2: WNHNN, SYGVQD (reference sequence). The CDR3 totals 15 residues. CDR3 loop: CASSVYAGGQETQYF. As DNA, the CDR3 is TGCGCCAGCAGTGTGTATGCCGGAGGACAAGAGACCCAGTACTTC.

For this clonotype: One base away lies a much larger clone, so this may be a sequencing read error. The gene calls are TRBV4-2 and TRBJ2-5, with 12 positions matching TRBD1. The CDR3 runs to 15 residues. CDR1 and CDR2 (germline): LGHNA, YNFKEQ. CDR3 DNA: TGTGCCAACAGCCAAGGGACAGGGGGCCAGAAGACCCAGTACTTC. Amino acid sequence: CANSQGTGGQKTQYF.

This clonotype was picked up many times. The chain employs TRBV11-3 and TRBJ2-7, with D possibly being TRBD1 (5 bases). The ends were cut back, 5 bases at V and 1 base at J, with 12 bases in the middle. The CDR3 is 14 residues long. Germline V gene sequence: CDR1 SGHNT, CDR2 YENEEA. CDR3 loop: CASSLTALSYEQYF. The CDR3 nucleotides read TGTGCCAGCAGCCTGACAGCTCTATCCTACGAGCAGTACTTC.

The chain couples TRBV6-5 to TRBJ1-2, with D possibly matching TRBD1 (5 bases). The CDR3 runs 14 residues. Looked up from germline, CDR1 is MNHEY and CDR2 is SVGAGI. The CDR3 spells CARSYRGSNYGYTF. DNA of the CDR3: TGTGCTAGGAGTTACCGGGGCTCCAACTATGGCTACACCTTC.

This clonotype was counted a few times. It may be a read error: a sequence one base away is much more abundant. The chain has TRBV20-1 and TRBJ1-1; 7 bases are a match to TRBD1. Per germline, CDR1 DFQATT and CDR2 SNEGSKA (reference sequence). CDR3 size: 13 residues. CDR3 DNA sequence: TGCAGTGTTAGACTAGACAGGGCCGCTGAAGCTTTCTTT. Translating it yields CSVRLDRAAEAFF.

As concerns this clonotype: At one end, the junction sequence differs from germline, possibly due to a read error. This chain joins TRBV24-1 and TRBJ1-2; D gene ambiguous. This CDR3 has 15 amino acids. Germline values: CDR1 KGHDR, CDR2 SFDVKD. The CDR3 loop is CATSDAGRSTYGYNF. In DNA, the CDR3 is TGTGCCACGAGTGATGCCGGACGCTCCACCTATGGCTACAACTTC.

This clonotype occurred once. The chain has TRBV5-6 and TRBJ2-1; 7 positions agree with TRBD2. This CDR3 spans 19 amino acids. Germline V gives CDR1 SGHDT, CDR2 YYEEEE. Trimming removed 0 bases from V and 3 bases from J; junction bases left unmatched: 15. CDR3 loop: CASSLALPDLAVFYNEQFF. In nucleotides, the CDR3 is TGTGCCAGCAGCTTGGCCCTTCCCGACCTAGCGGTGTTCTACAATGAGCAGTTCTTC. The whole variable domain, remainder taken from reference TRBV5-6 and TRBJ2-1, is DAGVTQSPTHLIKTRGQQVTLRCSPKSGHDTVSWYQQALGQGPQFIFQYYEEEERQRGNFPDRFSGHQFPNYSSELNVNALLLGDSALYLCASSLALPDLAVFYNEQFFGPGTRLTVL.

A remark on this clonotype: The junction differs from germline at one of its ends, possibly a read error. V is TRBV6-5 and J is TRBJ2-3; D perhaps matches TRBD1 (6 bases). Germline V gene lookup returns CDR1 MNHEY and CDR2 SVGAGI. The CDR3 covers 15 residues. The CDR3 loop is CVSGYTAGVPDTQYF. The CDR3 nucleotides read TGTGTCAGCGGTTACACGGCAGGGGTTCCAGATACGCAGTATTTT.